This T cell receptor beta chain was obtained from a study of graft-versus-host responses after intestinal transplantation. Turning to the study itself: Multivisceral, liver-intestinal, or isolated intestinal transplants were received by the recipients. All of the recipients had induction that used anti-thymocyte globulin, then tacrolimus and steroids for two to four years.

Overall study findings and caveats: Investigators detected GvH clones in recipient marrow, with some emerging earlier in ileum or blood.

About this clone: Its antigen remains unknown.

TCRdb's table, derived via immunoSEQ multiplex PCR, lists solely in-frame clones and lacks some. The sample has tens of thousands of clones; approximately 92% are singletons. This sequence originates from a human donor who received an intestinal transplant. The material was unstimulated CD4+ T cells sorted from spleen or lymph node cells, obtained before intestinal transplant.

The CDR3 here is CASSGPLAGYNEQFF. In DNA, the CDR3 is TGTGCCAGCAGTGGTCCCCTAGCGGGATACAATGAGCAGTTCTTC. The gene calls are TRBV2 and TRBJ2-1; 9 bases are a match to TRBD2. Germline trimming cut 4 bases from V and 4 bases from J; bases unmatched to any gene: 5. This CDR3 comprises 15 residues. The germline gives CDR1 SNHLY, CDR2 FYNNEI.